This paragraph covers one TCR beta chain sequence. Assay: immunoSEQ multiplex PCR; the TCRdb copy retains only in-frame clones and omits some. The sample has 35,000 to 50,000 clones, around nine tenths seen once; the top ten hold approximately 0.83%. The data are from a study of ipilimumab plus nivolumab after autologous stem cell transplantation. CDR1 and CDR2 (germline): LGHNA, YNFKEQ. The CDR3 sequence is 15 residues long. Deletions cut 0 bases from V and 2 bases from J, with 8 bases between. This sample comprised PBMCs, obtained in a trial of ipilimumab plus nivolumab as post-transplant consolidation. The receptor comes from a male donor with multiple myeloma. The rearrangement links TRBV4-2 to TRBJ2-4; the D is unclear. CDR3 nucleotide sequence: TGTGCCAGCAGCCAAGATCTGGAGACCAAAAACATTCAGTACTTC. Protein product: CASSQDLETKNIQYF.